This TCR beta chain appears in the sequencing data of a study of blood T cell repertoires in COVID-19. On the study more broadly: The study drew acute and convalescent COVID-19 samples from the United States, Italy and Spain.

Which cohort a participant joined came from the clinical history participants gave. Donors in Cohort 3 counted as recovered after two negative PCRs, clearance, or symptom resolution. Original analysis: The authors estimated nucleated cell counts from reference gene primer amplification. Repertoires were generated with immunoSEQ multiplex PCR, while TCRdb's copy carries only in-frame clones and drops some. V and J calls and clone size are copied from that table; D and trimming were computed from the DNA. The sample lists 250,000 to 350,000 clones, approximately 83% occurring once. The CDR3 extends over 11 amino acids. Germline CDR1 SNHLY, CDR2 FYNNEI. The V and J ends lost 10 bases and 5 bases respectively, with 12 bases between them.

This TCR was recovered from a woman younger than 45 who had recovered from COVID-19. The sequenced sample consisted of PBMCs or T cells enriched from blood (not recorded which). J is TRBJ2-7 and V is TRBV2; D is possibly TRBD1 (5 bases). The CDR3 nucleotides read TGTGCCACCAAGGGGTCGGACGAGCAGTACTTC. Protein: CATKGSDEQYF.